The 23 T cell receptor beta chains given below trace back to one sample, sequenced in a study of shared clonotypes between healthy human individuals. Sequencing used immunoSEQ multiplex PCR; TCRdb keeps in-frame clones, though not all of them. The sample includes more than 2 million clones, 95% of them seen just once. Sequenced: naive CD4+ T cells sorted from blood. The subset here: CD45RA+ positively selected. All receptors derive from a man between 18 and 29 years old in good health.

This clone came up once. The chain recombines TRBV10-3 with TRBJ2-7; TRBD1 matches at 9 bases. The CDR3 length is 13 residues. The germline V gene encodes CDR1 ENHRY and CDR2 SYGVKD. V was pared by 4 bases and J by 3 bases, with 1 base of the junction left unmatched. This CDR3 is CAISGQGVYEQYF. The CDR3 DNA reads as TGTGCCATCAGTGGACAGGGGGTCTACGAGCAGTACTTC.

CDR3 region: CASSLAGILSTDTQYF. Here the CDR3 DNA reads TGTGCCAGCAGTTTGGCGGGGATCCTTAGCACAGATACGCAGTATTTT. The J gene is TRBJ2-3, the V gene TRBV27, with a tentative D call TRBD2 (6 bases). Trimming shortened V by 3 bases and J by 0 bases, and 13 bases separated the two germline ends. This CDR3 is built from 16 residues. CDR1 and CDR2 (germline): MNHEY, SMNVEV (reference sequence).

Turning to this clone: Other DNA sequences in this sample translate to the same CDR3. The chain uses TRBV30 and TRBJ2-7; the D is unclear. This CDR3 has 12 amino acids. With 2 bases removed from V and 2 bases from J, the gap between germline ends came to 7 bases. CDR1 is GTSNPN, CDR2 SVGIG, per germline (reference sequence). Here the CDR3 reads CAWSPNPYEQYF. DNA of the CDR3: TGTGCCTGGAGTCCGAATCCCTACGAGCAGTACTTC. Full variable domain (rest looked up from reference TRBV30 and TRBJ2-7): SQTIHQWPATLVQPVGSPLSLECTVEGTSNPNLYWYRQAAGRGLQLLFYSVGIGQISSEVPQNLSASRPQDRQFILSSKKLLLSDSGFYLCAWSPNPYEQYFGPGTRLTVT.

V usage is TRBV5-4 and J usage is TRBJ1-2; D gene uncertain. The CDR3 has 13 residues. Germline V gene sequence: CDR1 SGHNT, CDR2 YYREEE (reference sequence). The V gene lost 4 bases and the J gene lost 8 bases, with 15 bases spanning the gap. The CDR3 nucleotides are TGTGCCAGCAGCCTCGGGATCTCCGACGGCTACACCTTC. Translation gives CASSLGISDGYTF.

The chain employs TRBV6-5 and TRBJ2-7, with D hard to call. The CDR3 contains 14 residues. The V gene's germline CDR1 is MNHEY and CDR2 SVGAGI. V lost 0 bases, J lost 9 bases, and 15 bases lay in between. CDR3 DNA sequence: TGTGCCAGCAGTTACTCGGTAGCAGATCCGCGGCAGTACTTC. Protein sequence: CASSYSVADPRQYF.

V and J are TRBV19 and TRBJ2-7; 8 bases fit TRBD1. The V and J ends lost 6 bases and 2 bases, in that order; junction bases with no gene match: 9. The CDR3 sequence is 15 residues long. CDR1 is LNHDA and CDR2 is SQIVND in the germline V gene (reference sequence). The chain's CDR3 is CASSRTGSFTYEQYF. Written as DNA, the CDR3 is TGTGCCAGTAGCAGGACAGGGAGCTTCACCTACGAGCAGTACTTC.

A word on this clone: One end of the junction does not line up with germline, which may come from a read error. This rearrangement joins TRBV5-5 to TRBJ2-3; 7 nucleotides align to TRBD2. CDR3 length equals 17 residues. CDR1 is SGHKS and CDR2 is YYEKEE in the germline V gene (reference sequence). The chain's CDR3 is CASSQDGLAASTDTQYF. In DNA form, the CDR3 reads TGCGCCAGCAGCCAAGACGGGCTAGCGGCTAGCACAGATACGCAGTATTTT.

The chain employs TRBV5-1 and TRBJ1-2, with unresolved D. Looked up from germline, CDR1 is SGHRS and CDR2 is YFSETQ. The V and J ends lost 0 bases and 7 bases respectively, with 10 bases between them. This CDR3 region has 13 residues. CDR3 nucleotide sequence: TGCGCCAGCAGCTTGGACGGGGTAGGTGGCTACACCTTC. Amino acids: CASSLDGVGGYTF.

Written as DNA, the CDR3 is TGTGCCAGCAGCGCTAGCGGGGCCTCCAATGAGCAGTTCTTC. This sequence encodes CASSASGASNEQFF. This sequence joins TRBV7-9 and TRBJ2-1, with 9 bases identical to TRBD2. V shed 5 bases and J 6 bases; nucleotides not matched to a gene: 5. The CDR3 is 14 amino acids. The germline CDR1 and CDR2 sequences are SEHNR and FQNEAQ (reference sequence).

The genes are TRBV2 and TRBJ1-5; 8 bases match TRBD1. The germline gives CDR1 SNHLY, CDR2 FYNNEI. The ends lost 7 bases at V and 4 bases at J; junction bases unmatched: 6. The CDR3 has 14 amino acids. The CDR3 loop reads CASTTGVGNQPQHF. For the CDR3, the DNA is TGTGCCAGCACGACAGGGGTGGGTAATCAGCCCCAGCATTTT. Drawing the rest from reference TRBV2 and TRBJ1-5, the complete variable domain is EPEVTQTPSHQVTQMGQEVILRCVPISNHLYFYWYRQILGQKVEFLVSFYNNEISEKSEIFDDQFSVERPDGSNFTLKIRSTKLEDSAMYFCASTTGVGNQPQHFGDGTRLSIL.

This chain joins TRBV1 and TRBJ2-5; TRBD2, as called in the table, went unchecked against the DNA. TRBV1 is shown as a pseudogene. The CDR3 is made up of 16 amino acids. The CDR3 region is CTSSQDKLGGQETQYF. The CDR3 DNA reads TGCACCAGCAGCCAAGACAAGTTGGGAGGCCAAGAGACCCAGTACTTC.

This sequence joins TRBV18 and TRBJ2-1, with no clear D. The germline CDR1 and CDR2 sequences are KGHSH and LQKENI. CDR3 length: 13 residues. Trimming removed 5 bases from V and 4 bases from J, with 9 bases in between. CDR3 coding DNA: TGTGCCAGCTCAACTCCTGGATACAATGAGCAGTTCTTC. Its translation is CASSTPGYNEQFF.

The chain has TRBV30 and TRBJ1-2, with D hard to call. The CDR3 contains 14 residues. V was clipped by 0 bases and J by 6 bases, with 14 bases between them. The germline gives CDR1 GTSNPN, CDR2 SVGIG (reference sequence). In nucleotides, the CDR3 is TGTGCCTGGAGTGTCGAATCCCCCGTGGATGGCTACACCTTC. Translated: CAWSVESPVDGYTF.

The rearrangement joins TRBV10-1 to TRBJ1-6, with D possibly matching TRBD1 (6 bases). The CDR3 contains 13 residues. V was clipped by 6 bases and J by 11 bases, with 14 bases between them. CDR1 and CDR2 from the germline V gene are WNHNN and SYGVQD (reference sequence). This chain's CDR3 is CASSPQQGAPLHF. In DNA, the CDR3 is TGCGCCAGCAGCCCCCAACAGGGCGCACCCCTCCACTTT.

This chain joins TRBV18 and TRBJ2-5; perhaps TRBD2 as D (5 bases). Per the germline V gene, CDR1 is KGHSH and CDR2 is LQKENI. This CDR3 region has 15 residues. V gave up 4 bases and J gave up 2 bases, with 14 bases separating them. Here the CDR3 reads CASSQSTGGQETQYF. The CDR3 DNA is TGTGCCAGCTCACAATCGACCGGAGGACAAGAGACCCAGTACTTC.

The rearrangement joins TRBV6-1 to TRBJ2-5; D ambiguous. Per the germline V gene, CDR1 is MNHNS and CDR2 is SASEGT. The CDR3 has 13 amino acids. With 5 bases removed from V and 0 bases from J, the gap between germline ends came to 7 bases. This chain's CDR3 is CASSRNYQETQYF. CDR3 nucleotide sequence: TGTGCCAGCAGTCGGAACTACCAAGAGACCCAGTACTTC.

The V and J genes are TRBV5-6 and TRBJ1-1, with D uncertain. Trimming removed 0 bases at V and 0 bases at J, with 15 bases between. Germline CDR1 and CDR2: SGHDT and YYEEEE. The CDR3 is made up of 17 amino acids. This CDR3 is CASSLAGQTLLNTEAFF. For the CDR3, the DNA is TGTGCCAGCAGCTTGGCAGGTCAGACCCTCCTGAACACTGAAGCTTTCTTT.

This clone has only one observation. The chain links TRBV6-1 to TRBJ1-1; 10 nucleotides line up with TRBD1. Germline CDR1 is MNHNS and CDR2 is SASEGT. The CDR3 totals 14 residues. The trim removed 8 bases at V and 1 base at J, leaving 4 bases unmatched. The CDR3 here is CASQTGGANTEAFF. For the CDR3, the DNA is TGTGCCAGCCAGACAGGGGGCGCGAACACTGAAGCTTTCTTT.

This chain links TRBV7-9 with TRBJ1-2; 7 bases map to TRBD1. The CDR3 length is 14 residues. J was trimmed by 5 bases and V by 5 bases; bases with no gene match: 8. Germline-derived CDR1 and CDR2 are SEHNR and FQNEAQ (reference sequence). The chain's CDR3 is CASSPSQQGYGYTF. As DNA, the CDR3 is TGTGCCAGCAGCCCTTCCCAACAGGGGTATGGCTACACCTTC.

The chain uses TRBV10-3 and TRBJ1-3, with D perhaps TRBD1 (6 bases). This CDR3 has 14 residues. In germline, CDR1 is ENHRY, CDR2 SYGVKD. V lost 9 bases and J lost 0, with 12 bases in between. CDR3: CAIRGDLSGNTIYF. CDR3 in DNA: TGTGCCATTAGGGGGGATCTCTCTGGAAACACCATATATTTT.

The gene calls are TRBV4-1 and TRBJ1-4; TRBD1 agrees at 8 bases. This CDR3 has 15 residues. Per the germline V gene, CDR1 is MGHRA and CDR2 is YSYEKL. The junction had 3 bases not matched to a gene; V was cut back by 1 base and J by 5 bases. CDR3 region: CASSQADRENEKLFF. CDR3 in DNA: TGCGCCAGCAGCCAAGCGGACAGGGAGAATGAAAAACTGTTTTTT.

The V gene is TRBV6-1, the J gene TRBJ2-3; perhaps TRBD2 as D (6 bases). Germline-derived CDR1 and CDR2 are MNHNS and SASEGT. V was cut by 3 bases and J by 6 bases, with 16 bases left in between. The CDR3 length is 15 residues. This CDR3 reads CASSDSTSRADTQYF. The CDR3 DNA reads TGTGCCAGCAGTGATAGTACTAGCAGGGCGGATACGCAGTATTTT.

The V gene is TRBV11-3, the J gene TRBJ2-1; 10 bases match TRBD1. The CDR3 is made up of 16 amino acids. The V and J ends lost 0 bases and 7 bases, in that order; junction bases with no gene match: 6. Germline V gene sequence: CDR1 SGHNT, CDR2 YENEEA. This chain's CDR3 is CASSLDRDRGVNEQFF. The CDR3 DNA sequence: TGTGCCAGCAGCTTAGACCGGGACAGGGGAGTGAATGAGCAGTTCTTC. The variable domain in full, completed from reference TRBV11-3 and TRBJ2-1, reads EAGVVQSPRYKIIEKKQPVAFWCNPISGHNTLYWYLQNLGQGPELLIRYENEEAVDDSQLPKDRFSAERLKGVDSTLKIQPAELGDSAVYLCASSLDRDRGVNEQFFGPGTRLTVL.